A single sample gave rise to the 24 T cell receptor beta chains below, sequenced in a study of blood T cell repertoires in COVID-19. Measured with immunoSEQ multiplex PCR; TCRdb has only the in-frame clones, and not every one. The sample has under 200,000 clones, about 84% seen once. The specimen was PBMCs or T cells enriched from blood (not recorded which). The receptors stem from a man aged 35 to 55 with acute COVID-19.

This clone showed up just once. The chain couples TRBV7-9 to TRBJ1-2, with D possibly matching TRBD1 (6 bases). CDR3 length equals 13 residues. Germline V CDR1 and CDR2: SEHNR, FQNEAQ (reference sequence). Trimming cost V 2 bases and J 6 bases, with 10 bases left between them. Written as DNA, the CDR3 is TGTGCCAGCAGCTTACAAAACAGGGATGGCTACACCTTC. This encodes CASSLQNRDGYTF.

The chain uses TRBV4-3 and TRBJ2-7; 10 bases match TRBD1. Germline loops: CDR1 LGHNA, CDR2 YSLEER. The CDR3 is 15 residues long. The V segment lost 3 bases and the J segment 1 base; nucleotides outside the gene matches: 3. CDR3 loop: CASSHRTGGSYEQYF. The CDR3, as DNA: TGCGCCAGCAGCCACCGGACAGGGGGTTCCTACGAGCAGTACTTC.

The rearrangement uses TRBV7-2 and TRBJ2-1; possibly TRBD2 for D (6 bases). V gave up 8 bases and J gave up 3 bases, with 17 bases separating them. The CDR3 is 15 amino acids. Germline loops: CDR1 SGHTA, CDR2 FQGNSA. This CDR3 is CASGLLGGGYNEQFF. The CDR3 DNA follows: TGTGCCAGCGGCCTCCTCGGGGGAGGCTACAATGAGCAGTTCTTC.

The chain recombines TRBV12-3 or TRBV12-4 with TRBJ2-1; D ambiguous. V shed 6 bases and J shed 4 bases, with 4 bases lying between them. The CDR3 runs 11 residues. The CDR3 sequence is CASSVYNEQFF. CDR3 in DNA: TGTGCCAGCAGCGTTTACAATGAGCAGTTCTTC.

V is TRBV18 and J is TRBJ2-1; unclear D gene. CDR3 length: 11 amino acids. The V and J ends lost 3 bases and 8 bases respectively, with 5 bases between them. Per germline, CDR1 KGHSH and CDR2 LQKENI. The CDR3, as DNA: TGTGCCAGCTCACCTTCGTATGAGCAGTTCTTC. As protein: CASSPSYEQFF.

The chain uses TRBV6-6 and TRBJ2-6; 7 bases map to TRBD2. The V and J ends lost 4 bases and 4 bases, in that order; junction bases with no gene match: 4. There are 15 residues in the CDR3. Germline CDR1 and CDR2: MNHNY and SVGAGI (reference sequence). CDR3 region: CASSSAGAGANVLTF. CDR3 in DNA: TGTGCCAGCAGTTCCGCGGGAGCCGGGGCCAACGTCCTGACTTTC.

The chain couples TRBV15 to TRBJ1-1; 9 bases are shared with TRBD1. The CDR3 has 15 residues. Germline values: CDR1 LNHNV, CDR2 YYDKDF (reference sequence). V shed 0 bases, J shed 4 bases, and the junction held 3 bases outside the gene matches. The CDR3 DNA follows: TGTGCCACCAGCAGAGATTTACAGGGGGCCACTGAAGCTTTCTTT. Translating gives CATSRDLQGATEAFF.

The chain employs TRBV6-6 and TRBJ2-3, with 7 bases fitting TRBD1. The CDR3 covers 15 residues. The J segment lost 0 bases and the V segment lost 4 bases, leaving 4 bases of the junction unmatched. Germline lookup yields CDR1 MNHNY and CDR2 SVGAGI (reference sequence). CDR3 sequence (DNA): TGTGCCAGCAGTTTCCGGGACAGAAGCACAGATACGCAGTATTTT. It specifies CASSFRDRSTDTQYF.

The chain couples TRBV24-1 to TRBJ2-5; D is perhaps TRBD2 (6 bases). Germline lookup yields CDR1 KGHDR and CDR2 SFDVKD. The CDR3 runs to 16 residues. Trimming stripped 4 bases from V and 1 base from J, with 15 bases between. The CDR3 loop reads CATSDAGPDFQETQYF. The CDR3 nucleotides read TGTGCCACCAGTGACGCGGGACCCGACTTCCAAGAGACCCAGTACTTC.

The rearrangement links TRBV3-1 (or the pseudogene TRBV3-2) to TRBJ2-5; 12 bases are a match to TRBD2. Trimming removed 4 bases from V and 2 bases from J; junction bases left unmatched: 5. This CDR3 has 16 amino acids. CDR1 is LGHDT, CDR2 YNNKEL, per germline (reference sequence). In nucleotides, the CDR3 is TGTGCCAGCAGCCTCGGACTAGCGGGATATCAAGAGACCCAGTACTTC. It yields the protein CASSLGLAGYQETQYF.

V gene TRBV10-3 combines with J gene TRBJ2-1; 13 positions agree with TRBD2. V lost 3 bases to trimming and J lost 8 bases; unmatched junction nucleotides: 4. The CDR3 has 15 residues. Per germline, CDR1 ENHRY and CDR2 SYGVKD. The CDR3 region has the DNA TGTGCCATCAGTGACCGACTAGCGGGAGGTTATGAGCAGTTCTTC. It translates to CAISDRLAGGYEQFF.

This clone was detected only a few times. The rearrangement links TRBV12-3 or TRBV12-4 to TRBJ1-1; the D is unclear. V was cut by 6 bases and J by 7 bases, with 6 bases left in between. This CDR3 region has 10 residues. The CDR3 coding sequence is TGTGCCAGCAGCTTCGGTGAAGCTTTCTTT. Translating it yields CASSFGEAFF.

This clone occurred once. The chain uses TRBV6-5 and TRBJ2-3; D may be TRBD2 (5 bases). The CDR3 is 13 amino acids. The germline CDR1 and CDR2 sequences are MNHEY and SVGAGI. Trimming took off 8 bases at V and 1 base at J, with 10 bases between the two ends. The CDR3 DNA is TGTGCCAGCTGGCTGCGGGGCACAGATACGCAGTATTTT. Translation: CASWLRGTDTQYF.

This clone was observed a single time. This rearrangement joins TRBV28 to TRBJ2-3; TRBD1 might be the D (5 bases). The CDR3 consists of 14 residues. The germline V gene has CDR1 MDHEN and CDR2 SYDVKM. Trimming cost V 5 bases and J 3 bases, with 12 bases left between them. The CDR3 DNA is TGTGCCAGCAGTGAGGTTGCAGGGACAGATACGCAGTATTTT. It codes for CASSEVAGTDTQYF.

The count of this clone is one. This sequence joins TRBV11-1 and TRBJ1-1, with D maybe TRBD1 (6 bases). Deletions cut 5 bases from V and 5 bases from J, with 18 bases between. There are 15 residues in the CDR3. Germline CDR1 and CDR2: SGHAT and FQDESV (reference sequence). The CDR3 protein is CASSTRNREGTEAFF. CDR3 DNA sequence: TGTGCCAGCAGCACCCGGAACAGGGAAGGAACTGAAGCTTTCTTT.

The rearrangement joins TRBV5-6 to TRBJ2-2; 7 nucleotides agree with TRBD2. Germline lookup yields CDR1 SGHDT and CDR2 YYEEEE. With 1 base clipped from V and 0 bases from J, the junction kept 3 bases outside the gene matches. The CDR3 has 16 residues. The CDR3 reads CASSLYGGANTGELFF. CDR3 nucleotides: TGTGCCAGCAGCTTGTATGGGGGGGCGAACACCGGGGAGCTGTTTTTT.

This clone was seen just once. The chain joins TRBV28 to TRBJ1-6, with TRBD1 identical over 7 bases. The germline V gene encodes CDR1 MDHEN and CDR2 SYDVKM. This CDR3 region has 15 residues. The junction had 13 bases not matched to a gene; V was cut back by 6 bases and J by 11 bases. CDR3 coding DNA: TGTGCCAGCAGGCCCAGTGGGGCAGGGGGTACACCCCTCCACTTT. Protein sequence: CASRPSGAGGTPLHF.

The chain uses TRBV7-2 and TRBJ2-7; TRBD2 matches 14 bases. CDR3 length: 15 amino acids. V was clipped by 4 bases and J by 3 bases; unmatched bases: 2. Per the germline V gene, CDR1 is SGHTA and CDR2 is FQGNSA. As DNA, the CDR3 is TGTGCCAGCAGCTCCGGACTAGCGGGAGGCTACGAGCAGTACTTC. Its protein product is CASSSGLAGGYEQYF. The full variable domain, in which reference TRBV7-2 and TRBJ2-7 provide the parts outside the CDR3, is GAGVSQSPSNKVTEKGKDVELRCDPISGHTALYWYRQSLGQGLEFLIYFQGNSAPDKSGLPSDRFSAERTGGSVSTLTIQRTQQEDSAVYLCASSSGLAGGYEQYFGPGTRLTVT.

V is TRBV19 and J is TRBJ1-2; tentative D call: TRBD1 (6 bases). The CDR3 is made up of 14 amino acids. Germline values: CDR1 LNHDA, CDR2 SQIVND (reference sequence). With 6 bases removed from V and 0 bases from J, the gap between germline ends came to 11 bases. CDR3 DNA: TGTGCCAGTAGGCAGGGGAGCTCTAACTATGGCTACACCTTC. This encodes CASRQGSSNYGYTF.

The CDR3 sequence is CASSVKSGGYTF. The DNA for the CDR3 is TGTGCCAGCAGCGTCAAATCGGGGGGCTACACCTTC. The chain recombines TRBV9 with TRBJ1-2; no clear D gene. The V and J ends lost 2 bases and 8 bases respectively, with 10 bases between them. This CDR3 spans 12 amino acids. Germline V CDR1 and CDR2: SGDLS, YYNGEE. Supplemented by reference TRBV9 and TRBJ1-2, the full variable domain reads DSGVTQTPKHLITATGQRVTLRCSPRSGDLSVYWYQQSLDQGLQFLIQYYNGEERAKGNILERFSAQQFPDLHSELNLSSLELGDSALYFCASSVKSGGYTFGSGTRLTVV.

This chain connects TRBV7-9 to TRBJ2-3, with D possibly TRBD2 on 5 matching bases. This CDR3 is 15 amino acids long. Trimming cost V 5 bases and J 4 bases, with 16 bases left between them. Germline V lookup: CDR1 SEHNR, CDR2 FQNEAQ (reference sequence). This chain's CDR3 is CASSHKGVEADTQYF. Written as DNA, the CDR3 is TGTGCCAGCAGCCACAAGGGAGTTGAGGCAGATACGCAGTATTTT.

The V and J genes are TRBV19 and TRBJ2-2; D perhaps matches TRBD2 (5 bases). This CDR3 is 13 amino acids long. V lost 1 base to trimming and J lost 6 bases, with 6 bases between them. Germline V gene sequence: CDR1 LNHDA, CDR2 SQIVND (reference sequence). CDR3 sequence: CASSIVLAGELFF. CDR3 coding DNA: TGTGCCAGTAGTATAGTACTAGCCGGGGAGCTGTTTTTT.

V usage is TRBV5-1 and J usage is TRBJ1-2, with D unresolved. Germline lookup yields CDR1 SGHRS and CDR2 YFSETQ. CDR3 length equals 16 residues. The ends were cut back, 0 bases at V and 1 base at J, with 13 bases in the middle. The CDR3 protein is CASSLDGMTLNYGYTF. Written as DNA, the CDR3 is TGCGCCAGCAGCTTGGACGGGATGACCCTTAACTATGGCTACACCTTC.

The chain carries TRBV5-4 and TRBJ2-3; TRBD2 might be the D (6 bases). V was trimmed by 0 bases and J by 2 bases, leaving 13 bases between them. CDR3 size: 16 residues. CDR1 and CDR2 from the germline V gene are SGHNT and YYREEE (reference sequence). The CDR3: CASSLGWGDSTDTQYF. In DNA, the CDR3 is TGTGCCAGCAGCTTGGGTTGGGGGGACTCCACAGATACGCAGTATTTT.